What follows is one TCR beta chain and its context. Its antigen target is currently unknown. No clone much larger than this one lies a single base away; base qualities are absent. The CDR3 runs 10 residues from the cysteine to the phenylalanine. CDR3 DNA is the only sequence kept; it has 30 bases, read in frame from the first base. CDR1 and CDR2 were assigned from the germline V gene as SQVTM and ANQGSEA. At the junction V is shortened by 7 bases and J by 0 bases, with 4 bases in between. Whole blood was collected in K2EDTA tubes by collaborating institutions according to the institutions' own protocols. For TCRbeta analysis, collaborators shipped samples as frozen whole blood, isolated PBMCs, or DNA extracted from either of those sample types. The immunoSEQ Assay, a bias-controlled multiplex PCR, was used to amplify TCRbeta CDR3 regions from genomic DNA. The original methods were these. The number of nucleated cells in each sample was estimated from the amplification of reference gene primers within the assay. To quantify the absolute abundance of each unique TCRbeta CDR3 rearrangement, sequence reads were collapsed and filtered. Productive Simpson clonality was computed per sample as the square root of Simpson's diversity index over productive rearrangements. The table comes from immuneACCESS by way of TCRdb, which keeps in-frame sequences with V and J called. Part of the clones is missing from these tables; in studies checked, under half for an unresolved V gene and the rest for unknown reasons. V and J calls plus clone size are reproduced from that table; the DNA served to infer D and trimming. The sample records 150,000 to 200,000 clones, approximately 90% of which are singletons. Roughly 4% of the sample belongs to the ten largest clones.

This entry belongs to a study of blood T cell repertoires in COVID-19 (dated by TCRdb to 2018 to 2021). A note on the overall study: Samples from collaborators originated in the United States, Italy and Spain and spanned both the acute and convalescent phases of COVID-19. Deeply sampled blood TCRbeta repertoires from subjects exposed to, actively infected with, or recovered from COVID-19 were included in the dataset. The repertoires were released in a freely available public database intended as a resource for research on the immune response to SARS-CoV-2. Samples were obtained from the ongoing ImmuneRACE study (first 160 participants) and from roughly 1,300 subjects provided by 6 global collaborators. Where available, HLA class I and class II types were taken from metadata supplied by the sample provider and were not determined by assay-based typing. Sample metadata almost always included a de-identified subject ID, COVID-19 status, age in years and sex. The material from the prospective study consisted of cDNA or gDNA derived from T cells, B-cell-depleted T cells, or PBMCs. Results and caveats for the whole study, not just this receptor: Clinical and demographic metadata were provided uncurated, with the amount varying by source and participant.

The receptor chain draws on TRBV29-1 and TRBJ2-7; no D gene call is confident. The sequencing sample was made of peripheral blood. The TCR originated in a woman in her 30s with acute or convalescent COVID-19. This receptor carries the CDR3 CSGSSYEQYF. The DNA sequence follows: TGCAGCGGGAGCTCCTACGAGCAGTACTTC.